These 3 T cell receptor beta chains came from one sample sequenced in a study of control samples from healthy donors and cancer patients. Profiled with immunoSEQ multiplex PCR; TCRdb holds only in-frame clones, not every one. The sample lists about 43,000 clones; around 94% were seen once. The material sequenced was blood. All receptors come from a man in his fifties or sixties in good health.

V and J are TRBV6-6 and TRBJ1-2, with D maybe TRBD1 (6 bases). Per the germline V gene, CDR1 is MNHNY and CDR2 is SVGAGI (reference sequence). The CDR3 loop spans 13 amino acids. Trimming took off 6 bases at V and 4 bases at J, with 12 bases between the two ends. The CDR3 DNA reads as TGTGCCAGCAGCCCACAGGGTAGCTATGGCTACACCTTC. The encoded protein is CASSPQGSYGYTF.

For the CDR3, the DNA is TGTGCCAGCAGTTTCCCAGGGAGGGACATTCAGTACTTC. Amino acids: CASSFPGRDIQYF. This rearrangement joins TRBV28 to TRBJ2-4; 7 nucleotides align to TRBD2. CDR1 is MDHEN and CDR2 is SYDVKM in the germline V gene. The trim removed 3 bases at V and 8 bases at J, leaving 4 bases unmatched. This CDR3 has 13 residues.

This chain joins TRBV28 and TRBJ1-1, with D possibly being TRBD1 (5 bases). Per the germline V gene, CDR1 is MDHEN and CDR2 is SYDVKM. The length of the CDR3 is 14 residues. V lost 7 bases and J 0 bases, leaving 12 bases between the germline ends. CDR3 nucleotides: TGTGCCAGCACGTGGAGGGGACTGAACACTGAAGCTTTCTTT. Encoded protein: CASTWRGLNTEAFF.